Shown below are 20 T cell receptor beta chains from a single sample sequenced in a study of shared clonotypes between healthy human individuals. Terminally differentiated effector memory CD45RA+ cells were left out of the naive CD8 fraction, which was CD45RO-negative and positively selected for CCR7. Sequenced by immunoSEQ multiplex PCR; TCRdb stores in-frame clones only, minus some. This table holds about 2 million clones, about 95% found once. Sequenced sample: naive CD8+ T cells sorted from blood. The origin of the receptors is a man aged 18-30 years in good health.

V and J are TRBV29-1 and TRBJ2-3; 9 bases are shared with TRBD1. Germline assignment: CDR1 SQVTM and CDR2 ANQGSEA. This CDR3 is built from 16 residues. V dropped 1 base and J dropped 0; count of bases not matched to a gene: 5. In DNA form, the CDR3 reads TGCAGCGTTGAAGGAACACAGGGGGCTAGCACAGATACGCAGTATTTT. Its protein is CSVEGTQGASTDTQYF.

This CDR3 reads CASSPGTGVYEQYF. The CDR3 region has the DNA TGTGCCAGCAGTCCCGGGACAGGCGTCTACGAGCAGTACTTC. The genes are TRBV5-5 and TRBJ2-7, with 8 positions matching TRBD1. The junction had 7 bases not matched to a gene; V was cut back by 5 bases and J by 3 bases. Germline CDR1 SGHKS, CDR2 YYEKEE (reference sequence). The CDR3 has 14 residues.

The chain employs TRBV2 and TRBJ1-4; D might be TRBD1 (5 bases). The CDR3 runs to 15 residues. CDR1 is SNHLY, CDR2 FYNNEI, per germline. V dropped 4 bases and J dropped 4 bases, with 13 bases sitting between them. CDR3 in amino acids: CASSVGETVNEKLFF. The CDR3 bases are TGTGCCAGCAGTGTAGGGGAAACGGTTAATGAAAAACTGTTTTTT.

A note on this clone: The same CDR3 is also encoded by other DNA sequences in this sample. The chain recombines TRBV4-1 with TRBJ1-6; 8 bases align to TRBD1. V was clipped by 3 bases and J by 7 bases; unmatched bases: 2. This CDR3 has 14 residues. The germline CDR1 and CDR2 sequences are MGHRA and YSYEKL. CDR3 nucleotide sequence: TGCGCCAGCAGCCAGGGGACAGGCAATTCACCCCTCCACTTT. It encodes CASSQGTGNSPLHF.

The genes are TRBV30 and TRBJ2-5, with D unresolved. The J call is uncertain, as TRBJ2-7 better fits the DNA end. The CDR3 is 12 residues long. In germline, CDR1 is GTSNPN, CDR2 SVGIG (reference sequence). The CDR3 region has the DNA TGTGCCTGGAGTGTAAACAGCGTCGAGCAGTACTTC. It specifies CAWSVNSVEQYF.

This clone came up a few times. The J gene is TRBJ1-2, the V gene TRBV7-8; TRBD1 is a possible D gene (6 bases). In germline, CDR1 is SGHVS, CDR2 FQNEAQ. The CDR3 loop spans 13 amino acids. V was clipped by 5 bases and J by 7 bases, with 14 bases between them. The CDR3 DNA follows: TGTGCCAGCAGCCCTAACAGGGCCCTTGGCTACACCTTC. Residues: CASSPNRALGYTF.

Of note for this clone: The sample contains more than one DNA sequence encoding this CDR3. The genes are TRBV9 and TRBJ2-7; D may match TRBD1 or TRBD2 (5 bases each). Trimming removed 3 bases at V and 0 bases at J, with 10 bases between. This CDR3 is 14 amino acids long. Germline V gives CDR1 SGDLS, CDR2 YYNGEE. The CDR3 DNA reads TGTGCCAGCAGCGCTGGGACGGACTCCTACGAGCAGTACTTC. Residues: CASSAGTDSYEQYF.

The chain recombines TRBV29-1 with TRBJ1-5; unclear D gene. Germline loops: CDR1 SQVTM, CDR2 ANQGSEA. Trimming took off 7 bases at V and 5 bases at J, with 12 bases between the two ends. This CDR3 is built from 12 residues. CDR3: CSASDGDQPQHF. CDR3 bases: TGCAGCGCATCGGACGGGGATCAGCCCCAGCATTTT.

V gene TRBV23-1 combines with J gene TRBJ1-1, with 8 bases lining up with TRBD1. TRBV23-1 is sorted into the ORF group, with uncertain function. The J segment lost 1 base and the V segment lost 8 bases, leaving 6 bases of the junction unmatched. This CDR3 comprises 14 residues. In nucleotides, the CDR3 is TGCGCCAGCCCCGGACAGGGACCGAACACTGAAGCTTTCTTT. This gives the protein CASPGQGPNTEAFF.

This sequence joins TRBV7-8 and TRBJ2-7; no clear D. Germline lookup yields CDR1 SGHVS and CDR2 FQNEAQ. Trimming took 2 bases from V and 2 from J, leaving 16 bases between them. The CDR3 sequence is 16 residues long. The CDR3 loop reads CASSLTLGEIPYEQYF. Here the CDR3 DNA reads TGTGCCAGCAGCTTAACCCTAGGTGAGATCCCCTACGAGCAGTACTTC.

The chain has TRBV7-8 and TRBJ2-1; no reliable D call. The CDR3 runs to 12 residues. The V and J ends lost 1 base and 8 bases respectively, with 6 bases between them. Germline V CDR1 and CDR2: SGHVS, FQNEAQ. CDR3 bases: TGTGCCAGCAGCTTAGGACCCCATGAGCAGTTCTTC. Protein: CASSLGPHEQFF.

The chain carries TRBV10-1 and TRBJ2-5; tentatively, D is TRBD1 (5 bases). This CDR3 has 13 residues. Germline V lookup: CDR1 WNHNN, CDR2 SYGVQD (reference sequence). V lost 4 bases to trimming and J lost 0 bases, with 6 bases between them. The CDR3: CASSGQYQETQYF. The CDR3 coding sequence is TGCGCCAGCAGTGGACAGTACCAAGAGACCCAGTACTTC.

This chain connects TRBV4-3 to TRBJ2-7; 9 bases align to TRBD1. Trimming cost V 0 bases and J 3 bases; bases outside gene matches: 12. Germline V gene lookup returns CDR1 LGHNA and CDR2 YSLEER. The CDR3 is 18 amino acids. CDR3 in amino acids: CASSQEGPDRGGLYEQYF. The CDR3, as DNA: TGCGCCAGCAGCCAAGAAGGGCCCGACAGGGGGGGTCTCTACGAGCAGTACTTC.

The chain couples TRBV11-3 to TRBJ2-3; the D is unclear. V lost 2 bases and J lost 6, with 9 bases in between. The CDR3 runs to 13 residues. CDR1 and CDR2 from the germline V gene are SGHNT and YENEEA. The CDR3 region is CASSLHRLDTQYF. CDR3 nucleotides: TGTGCCAGCAGCTTACACCGTTTGGATACGCAGTATTTT.

V usage is TRBV5-1 and J usage is TRBJ2-3, with D possibly matching TRBD2 (6 bases). Germline V lookup: CDR1 SGHRS, CDR2 YFSETQ. Trimming stripped 0 bases from V and 1 base from J, with 18 bases between. CDR3 length equals 18 residues. The CDR3 coding sequence is TGCGCCAGCAGCTTGGGGAGGGGTCTAGCCGGGGGCACAGATACGCAGTATTTT. Encoded protein: CASSLGRGLAGGTDTQYF.

The rearrangement links TRBV6-5 to TRBJ2-5, with 7 bases aligning to TRBD2. V lost 0 bases and J lost 4; bases outside the gene matches: 2. CDR3 length: 14 amino acids. Germline assignment: CDR1 MNHEY and CDR2 SVGAGI. CDR3 nucleotides: TGTGCCAGCAGTTACTCGTCGGGGGGAGAGACCCAGTACTTC. The encoded protein is CASSYSSGGETQYF.

The chain carries TRBV9 and TRBJ1-2, with 9 bases identical to TRBD1. There are 15 residues in the CDR3. Germline loops: CDR1 SGDLS, CDR2 YYNGEE. The J segment lost 7 bases and the V segment lost 2 bases, leaving 9 bases of the junction unmatched. The CDR3 reads CASSVIGTGRVGYTF. CDR3 nucleotides: TGTGCCAGCAGCGTCATCGGGACAGGGAGGGTTGGCTACACCTTC. The full variable domain, completed using reference TRBV9 and TRBJ1-2, is DSGVTQTPKHLITATGQRVTLRCSPRSGDLSVYWYQQSLDQGLQFLIQYYNGEERAKGNILERFSAQQFPDLHSELNLSSLELGDSALYFCASSVIGTGRVGYTFGSGTRLTVV.

V is TRBV6-1 and J is TRBJ1-1, with 8 bases matching TRBD1. Unmatched junction bases numbered 8, after V lost 7 bases and J lost 4 bases. CDR3 length: 14 residues. Germline assignment: CDR1 MNHNS and CDR2 SASEGT. The CDR3, as DNA: TGTGCCAGCACAAGGACAGGGTCTAGCACTGAAGCTTTCTTT. It codes for CASTRTGSSTEAFF.

The V call is TRBV12-2, the J call TRBJ2-7; the D call of TRBD1 is as the table states it, not checked on the DNA. TRBV12-2 constitutes a pseudogene. The length of the CDR3 is 20 residues. This CDR3 is CASRLDASETQGAENYEQYF. CDR3 coding DNA: TGTGCAAGTCGCTTAGATGCGAGTGAGACTCAGGGGGCTGAGAACTACGAGCAGTACTTC.

The rearrangement uses TRBV30 and TRBJ1-1; D is undetermined. The CDR3 spans 12 residues. Trimming cost V 5 bases and J 3 bases, with 10 bases left between them. Germline CDR1 and CDR2: GTSNPN and SVGIG (reference sequence). The CDR3 DNA follows: TGTGCCTGGGGAGCTGGGGACACTGAAGCTTTCTTT. Translating gives CAWGAGDTEAFF.